A single T cell receptor beta chain is shown here with its context. This record belongs to a study of blood T cell repertoires in COVID-19. Methods used by the authors: Using reference gene primer amplification, nucleated cell counts were estimated. Only in-frame clones appear in the TCRdb table, and some are missing; sequencing was by immunoSEQ multiplex PCR. The V and J calls and clone size were taken over from that table, and D and trimming were inferred from the DNA. The sample includes about 370,000 clones, around 90% of them seen just once. V dropped 6 bases and J dropped 4 bases, with 12 bases sitting between them. Germline loops: CDR1 SNHLY, CDR2 FYNNEI. The CDR3 totals 13 residues.

This clonotype was obtained from a woman aged 30 to 39 with COVID-19, enrolled during active disease. What was sequenced was peripheral blood. V is TRBV2 and J is TRBJ1-2; no clear D gene. CDR3 amino acids: CASSYRASYGYTF. CDR3 DNA sequence: TGTGCCAGCAGCTACCGCGCGTCCTATGGCTACACCTTC.